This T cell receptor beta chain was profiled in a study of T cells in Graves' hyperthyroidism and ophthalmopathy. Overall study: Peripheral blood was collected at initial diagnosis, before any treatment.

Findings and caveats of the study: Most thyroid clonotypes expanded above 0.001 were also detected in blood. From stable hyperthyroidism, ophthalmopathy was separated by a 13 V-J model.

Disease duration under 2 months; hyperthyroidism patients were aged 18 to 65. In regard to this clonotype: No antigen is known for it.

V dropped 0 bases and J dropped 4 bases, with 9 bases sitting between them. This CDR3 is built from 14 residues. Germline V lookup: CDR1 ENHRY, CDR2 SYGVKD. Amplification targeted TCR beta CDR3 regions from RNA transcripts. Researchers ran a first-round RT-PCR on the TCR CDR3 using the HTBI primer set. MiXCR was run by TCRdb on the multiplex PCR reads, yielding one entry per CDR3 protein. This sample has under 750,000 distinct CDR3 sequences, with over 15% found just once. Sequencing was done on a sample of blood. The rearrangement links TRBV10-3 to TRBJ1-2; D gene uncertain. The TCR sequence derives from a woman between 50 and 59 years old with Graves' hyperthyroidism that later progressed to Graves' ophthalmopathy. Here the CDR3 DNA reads TGTGCCATCAGTGAGTCGGCAGTTGCCTATGGCTACACCTTC. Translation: CAISESAVAYGYTF.